A single sample gave rise to the 5 T cell receptor beta chains below, sequenced in a study of cytomegalovirus exposure and HLA in healthy donors. Primers included in the PCR were 60 Vbeta and 13 Jbeta primers. Data came from immunoSEQ multiplex PCR; TCRdb stores just in-frame clones and leaves some out. Here the sample spans approximately 170,000 clones, around 68% being singletons. Sequenced: PBMCs. The receptors were sampled from a middle-aged woman in good health and CMV-seropositive.

The rearrangement links TRBV10-3 to TRBJ1-1; TRBD1 might be the D (6 bases). There are 13 residues in the CDR3. CDR1 and CDR2 (germline): ENHRY, SYGVKD. V was clipped by 8 bases and J by 0 bases, with 10 bases between them. This CDR3 is CAISQGMNTEAFF. DNA for the CDR3: TGTGCCATCTCCCAGGGGATGAACACTGAAGCTTTCTTT.

The rearrangement links TRBV4-3 to TRBJ2-6; D is possibly TRBD1 (6 bases). V was cut by 0 bases and J by 4 bases, with 13 bases left in between. CDR3 length: 17 residues. The germline V gene has CDR1 LGHNA and CDR2 YSLEER. This CDR3 is CASSQDRYRAGANVLTF. The CDR3 DNA is TGCGCCAGCAGCCAAGATAGGTACAGGGCCGGGGCCAACGTCCTGACTTTC.

This clone was picked up a small number of times. One junction end does not reproduce the germline sequence, and a read error may be involved. V usage is TRBV5-1 and J usage is TRBJ2-7; TRBD2 matches at 11 bases. CDR1 and CDR2 (germline): SGHRS, YFSETQ. The CDR3 consists of 15 residues. The CDR3 here is CASSLEPSGRPTSHF. The CDR3 DNA follows: TGCGCCAGCAGCTTGGAGCCTAGCGGGAGGCCGACCTCGCACTTC.

This clone was picked up a small number of times. The chain combines TRBV5-1 with TRBJ1-1; weak D call: TRBD1 (5 bases). The CDR3 is 13 residues long. V was trimmed by 5 bases and J by 7 bases, leaving 15 bases between them. Per the germline V gene, CDR1 is SGHRS and CDR2 is YFSETQ. CDR3 region: CASRVQEGIEAFF. DNA of the CDR3: TGCGCCAGCAGGGTCCAGGAGGGGATTGAAGCTTTCTTT.

This clone has more than one count but fewer than ten. The J gene is TRBJ2-3, the V gene TRBV7-2; TRBD1 agrees at 9 bases. The CDR3 consists of 15 residues. The junction had 7 bases not matched to a gene; V was cut back by 6 bases and J by 3 bases. CDR1 is SGHTA and CDR2 is FQGNSA in the germline V gene. CDR3 protein: CASRTGTGRTDTQYF. The CDR3 DNA reads as TGTGCCAGCAGAACCGGGACAGGGAGGACAGATACGCAGTATTTT.